These 9 T cell receptor beta chains share one sample of origin, sequenced in a study of spatial heterogeneity in lung cancer. TCRdb independently ran MiXCR on the 5' RACE reads; one entry per CDR3 protein. Found here are 23,000 or so distinct CDR3 sequences, approximately 4.7% of them singletons; the top ten hold under 6.5%. Time point defined: sample taken at primary tumor resection. The sequenced sample was PBMCs, obtained at surgery. All receptors come from a male donor with early-stage non-small cell lung cancer.

This clonotype has ten or more counts. The CDR3: CAITEQQNYGYTF. In DNA form, the CDR3 reads TGTGCCATCACCGAGCAACAGAACTATGGCTACACCTTC. The chain recombines TRBV10-3 with TRBJ1-2; D is uncertain. Germline V gives CDR1 ENHRY, CDR2 SYGVKD. Trimming pared 7 bases from V and 2 bases from J, leaving 11 bases between. The CDR3 is made up of 13 amino acids.

This clonotype has at least ten counts. The chain recombines TRBV6-2 or TRBV6-3 with TRBJ2-7; the match to TRBD1 covers 7 bases. Germline CDR1 reads MNHEY; CDR2 reads SVGEGT. Germline trimming cut 7 bases from V and 2 bases from J; bases unmatched to any gene: 5. The CDR3 is 13 residues long. The chain's CDR3 is CASKRTGAYEQYF. CDR3 in DNA: TGTGCCAGCAAGAGGACAGGAGCCTACGAGCAGTACTTC.

This clonotype was detected ten times or more. This chain connects TRBV27 to TRBJ2-7; TRBD1 matches at 9 bases. CDR3 size: 15 residues. Germline CDR1 MNHEY, CDR2 SMNVEV (reference sequence). V lost 1 base, J lost 5 bases, and 6 bases stayed unmatched. The CDR3 sequence is CASSLWGTGLDEQYF. CDR3 nucleotides: TGTGCCAGCAGTTTATGGGGGACAGGGCTCGACGAGCAGTACTTC.

This clonotype was observed at least ten times. The chain couples TRBV2 to TRBJ2-7, with D unclear. V was shortened by 8 bases and J by 3 bases, with 8 bases between the two germline ends. Looked up from germline, CDR1 is SNHLY and CDR2 is FYNNEI. This CDR3 spans 11 amino acids. CDR3 sequence reads: CASGWGYEQYF. CDR3 coding DNA: TGTGCCAGCGGCTGGGGCTACGAGCAGTACTTC.

This clonotype has a count of ten or more. This chain joins TRBV28 and TRBJ2-2; tentatively, D is TRBD1 (6 bases). Trimming took 1 base from V and 5 from J, leaving 14 bases between them. The CDR3 contains 16 residues. Germline assignment: CDR1 MDHEN and CDR2 SYDVKM. The CDR3 region is CASSLLSGASTGELFF. The CDR3, as DNA: TGTGCCAGCAGTTTATTATCAGGGGCGAGTACCGGGGAGCTGTTTTTT.

This clonotype was counted many times. J is TRBJ1-4 and V is TRBV19; D is uncertain. Between the trimmed V and J ends, which lost 5 bases and 0 bases, there was a span of 10 bases. Per germline, CDR1 LNHDA and CDR2 SQIVND (reference sequence). The CDR3 is made up of 15 amino acids. CDR3 amino acids: CASSLAGATNEKLFF. CDR3 nucleotide sequence: TGTGCCAGTAGTTTGGCGGGAGCAACTAATGAAAAACTGTTTTTT.

In its sample, this clonotype was seen many times. The chain carries TRBV5-1 and TRBJ2-3; 10 nucleotides line up with TRBD1. Germline CDR1 reads SGHRS; CDR2 reads YFSETQ. V shed 4 bases, J shed 3 bases, and the junction held 5 bases outside the gene matches. There are 15 residues in the CDR3. The CDR3 DNA reads as TGCGCCAGCAGCCGGGACAGGGGAAGAACAGATACGCAGTATTTT. Amino acids: CASSRDRGRTDTQYF.

This clonotype was seen repeatedly, ten times or more. The chain combines TRBV5-1 with TRBJ2-5; maybe TRBD2 (6 bases). Germline V gene lookup returns CDR1 SGHRS and CDR2 YFSETQ. V was pared by 4 bases and J by 1 base, with 11 bases between. The CDR3 consists of 14 residues. In DNA form, the CDR3 reads TGCGCCAGCAGCCGTGTGCGGGGCCAAGAGACCCAGTACTTC. This codes for CASSRVRGQETQYF.

The table lists this clonotype with many counts. CDR3 bases: TGCAGCGTCTGGACAGGGGACCGATACGAGCAGTACTTC. Its protein is CSVWTGDRYEQYF. The rearrangement joins TRBV29-1 to TRBJ2-7; 9 bases agree with TRBD1. The CDR3 has 13 residues. Germline V gene sequence: CDR1 SQVTM, CDR2 ANQGSEA. Trimming took 6 bases from V and 4 from J; bases not matched to a gene: 7.